This T cell receptor (beta chain) comes out of a study of T-cell memory formation after mild COVID-19. The study's findings and limits: Day 15 to 85 contractors were CD4/CD8 balanced; later expanders leaned CD4+. Contracting CD8+ clones were enriched in EMRA, CD4+ mainly in CM and EM.

After 5'RACE with constant-segment primers, TCR alpha and TCR beta cDNA libraries carrying sample barcodes and UMIs were obtained. TCRdb recomputed calls from the 5' RACE reads with MiXCR, one row per CDR3 protein. This sample yields a few hundred thousand distinct CDR3 sequences, of which more than 15% are seen a single time; 20% to 25% belongs to the top ten. Note on this clonotype: Its antigen remains unidentified.

The CDR3 has 15 residues. CDR1 is SGHDT and CDR2 is YYEEEE in the germline V gene. Trimming removed 1 base from V and 1 base from J, with 11 bases in between. Sequences were obtained from PBMCs or a T cell subset sorted from them (not recorded which). The TCR comes from a man aged 18 to 35 who had mild COVID-19 (a few samples of this study predate the infection). Cell type and time point are not known. The chain couples TRBV5-6 to TRBJ1-1; D is undetermined. CDR3 DNA: TGTGCCAGCAGCTTGAAAATGGTGGCGAACACTGAAGCTTTCTTT. Translating gives CASSLKMVANTEAFF.